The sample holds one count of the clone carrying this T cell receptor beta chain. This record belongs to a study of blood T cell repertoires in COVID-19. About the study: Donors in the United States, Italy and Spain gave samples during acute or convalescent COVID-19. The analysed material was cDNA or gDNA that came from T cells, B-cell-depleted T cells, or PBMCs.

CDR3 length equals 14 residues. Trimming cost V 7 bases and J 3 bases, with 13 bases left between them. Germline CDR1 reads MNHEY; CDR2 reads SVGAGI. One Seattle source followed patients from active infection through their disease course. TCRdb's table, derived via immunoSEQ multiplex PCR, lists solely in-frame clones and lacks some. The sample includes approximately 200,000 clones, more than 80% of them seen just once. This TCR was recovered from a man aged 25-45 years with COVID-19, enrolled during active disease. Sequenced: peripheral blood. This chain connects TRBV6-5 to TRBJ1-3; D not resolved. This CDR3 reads CASIYPAGGNTIYF. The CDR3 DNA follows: TGTGCCAGCATCTACCCAGCAGGTGGAAACACCATATATTTT.